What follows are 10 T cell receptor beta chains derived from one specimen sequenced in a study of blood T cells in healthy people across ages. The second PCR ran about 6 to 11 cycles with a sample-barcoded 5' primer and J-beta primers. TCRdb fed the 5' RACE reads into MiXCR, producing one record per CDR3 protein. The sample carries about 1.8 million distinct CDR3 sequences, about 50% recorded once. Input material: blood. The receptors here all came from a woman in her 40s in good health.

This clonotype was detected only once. As DNA, the CDR3 is TGCAGTGCTAGAGATAAGGACAGCTTATCCTACGAGCAGTACTTC. As protein: CSARDKDSLSYEQYF. This chain links TRBV20-1 with TRBJ2-7; D might be TRBD1 (6 bases). From germline, CDR1 is DFQATT and CDR2 SNEGSKA (reference sequence). The CDR3 sequence is 15 residues long. Trimming removed 0 bases from V and 1 base from J, with 13 bases in between.

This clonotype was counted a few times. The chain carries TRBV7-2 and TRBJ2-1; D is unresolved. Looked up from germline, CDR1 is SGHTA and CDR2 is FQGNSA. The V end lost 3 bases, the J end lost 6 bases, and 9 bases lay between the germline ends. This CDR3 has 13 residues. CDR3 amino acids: CASSLANLNEQFF. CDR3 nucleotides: TGTGCCAGCAGCTTGGCCAACCTCAATGAGCAGTTCTTC.

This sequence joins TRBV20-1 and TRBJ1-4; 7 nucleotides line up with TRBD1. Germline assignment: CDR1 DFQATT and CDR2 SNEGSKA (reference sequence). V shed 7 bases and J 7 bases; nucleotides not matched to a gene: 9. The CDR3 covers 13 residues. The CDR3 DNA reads TGCAGTGTTAAAGACAGGGTTGGTGAAAAACTGTTTTTT. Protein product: CSVKDRVGEKLFF.

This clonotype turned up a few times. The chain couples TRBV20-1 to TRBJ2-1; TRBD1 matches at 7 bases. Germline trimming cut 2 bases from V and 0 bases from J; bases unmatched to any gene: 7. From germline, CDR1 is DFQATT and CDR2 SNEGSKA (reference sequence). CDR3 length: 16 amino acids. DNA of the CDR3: TGCAGTGCTAGACCCGGGACAGCGAGCTCCTACAATGAGCAGTTCTTC. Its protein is CSARPGTASSYNEQFF.

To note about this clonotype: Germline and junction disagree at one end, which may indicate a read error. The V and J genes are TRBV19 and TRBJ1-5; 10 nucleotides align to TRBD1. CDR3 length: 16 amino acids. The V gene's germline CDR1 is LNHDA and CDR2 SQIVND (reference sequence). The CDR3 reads CASSIGTGAYNQLQHF. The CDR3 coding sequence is TGTGCCAGTAGTATCGGGACAGGGGCTTACAATCAGCTCCAGCATTTT.

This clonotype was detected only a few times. The CDR3 is CASSVDLGSAQETQYF. The DNA for the CDR3 is TGTGCCAGCAGCGTAGATCTCGGTAGCGCCCAAGAGACCCAGTACTTC. This chain joins TRBV9 and TRBJ2-5; possible D gene TRBD2, 5 bases. This CDR3 region has 16 residues. V was trimmed by 0 bases and J by 1 base, leaving 13 bases between them. Per the germline V gene, CDR1 is SGDLS and CDR2 is YYNGEE.

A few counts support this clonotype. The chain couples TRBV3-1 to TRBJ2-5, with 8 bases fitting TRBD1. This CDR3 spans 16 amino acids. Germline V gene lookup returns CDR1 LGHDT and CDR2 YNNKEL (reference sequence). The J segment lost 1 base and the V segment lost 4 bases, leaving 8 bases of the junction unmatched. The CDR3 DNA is TGTGCCAGCAGCCCGGCCTCAGGGGGCCTCCAAGAGACCCAGTACTTC. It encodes CASSPASGGLQETQYF.

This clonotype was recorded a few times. The CDR3 reads CASSPKPINQPQHF. CDR3 coding DNA: TGTGCCAGCAGTCCAAAACCTATCAATCAGCCCCAGCATTTT. The chain recombines TRBV6-5 with TRBJ1-5; D remains unclear. The CDR3 loop spans 14 amino acids. Germline CDR1 and CDR2: MNHEY and SVGAGI. The germline V and J ends were trimmed by 5 bases and 3 bases, with 11 bases remaining between them.

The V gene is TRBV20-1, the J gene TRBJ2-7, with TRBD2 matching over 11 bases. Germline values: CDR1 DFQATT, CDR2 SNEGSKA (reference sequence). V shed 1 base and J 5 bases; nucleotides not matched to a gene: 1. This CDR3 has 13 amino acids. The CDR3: CSARGLAGNEQYF. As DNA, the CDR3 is TGCAGTGCTAGAGGACTAGCGGGGAACGAGCAGTACTTC.

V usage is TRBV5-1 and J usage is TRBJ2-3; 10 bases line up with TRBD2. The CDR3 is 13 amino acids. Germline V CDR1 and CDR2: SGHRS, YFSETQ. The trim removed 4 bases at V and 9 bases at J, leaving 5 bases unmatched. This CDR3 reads CASSTLAGATQYF. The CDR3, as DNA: TGCGCCAGCAGCACCCTAGCGGGGGCAACGCAGTATTTT.